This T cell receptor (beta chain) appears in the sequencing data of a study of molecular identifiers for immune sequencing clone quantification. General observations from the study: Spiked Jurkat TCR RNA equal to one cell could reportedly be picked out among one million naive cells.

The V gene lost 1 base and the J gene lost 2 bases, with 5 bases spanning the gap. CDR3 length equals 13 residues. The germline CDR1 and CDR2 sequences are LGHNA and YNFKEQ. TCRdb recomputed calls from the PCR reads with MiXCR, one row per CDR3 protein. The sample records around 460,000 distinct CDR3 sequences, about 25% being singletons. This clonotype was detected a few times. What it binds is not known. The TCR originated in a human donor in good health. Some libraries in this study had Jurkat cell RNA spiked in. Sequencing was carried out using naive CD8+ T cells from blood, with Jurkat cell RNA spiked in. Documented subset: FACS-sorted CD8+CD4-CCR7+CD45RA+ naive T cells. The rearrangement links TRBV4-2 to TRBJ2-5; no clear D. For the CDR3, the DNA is TGTGCCAGCAGCCAAGTGTCTCAAGAGACCCAGTACTTC. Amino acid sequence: CASSQVSQETQYF.